This T cell receptor beta chain was observed in a study of T-cell memory formation after mild COVID-19. Findings and limits, study-wide: The second-wave clones peaking on day 37 were not confirmed as SARS-CoV-2-specific. CD4+ clones that contracted lay mainly in CM and EM; CD8+ ones lay in EMRA. Clones contracting day 15 to 85 were balanced CD4/CD8; later expanders leaned CD4+.

This clonotype came up a few times. The antigen remains unidentified. The V gene's germline CDR1 is SGHRS and CDR2 YFSETQ. This CDR3 region has 16 residues. With V trimmed by 5 bases and J by 2 bases, 9 bases remained unmatched. TCRdb analysed the 5' RACE reads with MiXCR anew, one entry per CDR3 protein. Among 300,000 to 400,000 distinct CDR3 sequences listed, around an eighth were seen once. This chain uses TRBV5-1 with TRBJ1-3, with 8 bases identical to TRBD1. The sequencing sample was made of PBMCs or a T cell subset sorted from them (not recorded which). This TCR was sampled from a young man who had mild COVID-19 (a few samples of this study predate the infection). Cell type and time point are not known. The CDR3 reads CASSSGQGWPGNTIYF. CDR3 nucleotide sequence: TGCGCCAGCAGTTCCGGACAGGGTTGGCCTGGAAACACCATATATTTT.